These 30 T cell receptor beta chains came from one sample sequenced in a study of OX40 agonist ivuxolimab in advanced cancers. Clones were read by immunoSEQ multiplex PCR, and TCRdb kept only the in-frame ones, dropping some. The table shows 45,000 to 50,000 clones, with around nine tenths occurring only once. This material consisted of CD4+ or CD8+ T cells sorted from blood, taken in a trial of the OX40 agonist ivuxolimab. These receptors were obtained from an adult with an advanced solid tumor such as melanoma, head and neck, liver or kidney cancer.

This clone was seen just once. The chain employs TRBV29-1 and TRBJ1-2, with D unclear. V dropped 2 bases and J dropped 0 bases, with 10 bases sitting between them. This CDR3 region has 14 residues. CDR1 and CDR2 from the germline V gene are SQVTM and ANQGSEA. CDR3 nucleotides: TGCAGCGTTGAAAGCCTGGGAGCTAACTATGGCTACACCTTC. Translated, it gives CSVESLGANYGYTF.

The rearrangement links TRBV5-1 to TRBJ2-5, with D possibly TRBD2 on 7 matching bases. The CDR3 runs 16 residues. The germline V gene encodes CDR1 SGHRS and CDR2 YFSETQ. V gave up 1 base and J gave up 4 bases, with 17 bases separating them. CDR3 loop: CASSLLPGGLGETQYF. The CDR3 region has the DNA TGCGCCAGCAGCTTGTTGCCGGGGGGCCTAGGAGAGACCCAGTACTTC.

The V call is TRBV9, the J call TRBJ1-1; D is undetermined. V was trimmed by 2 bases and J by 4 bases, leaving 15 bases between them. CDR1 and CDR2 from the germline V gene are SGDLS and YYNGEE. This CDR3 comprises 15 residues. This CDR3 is CASSVLGTQGTEAFF. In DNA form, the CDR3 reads TGTGCCAGCAGCGTGTTGGGCACGCAAGGCACTGAAGCTTTCTTT.

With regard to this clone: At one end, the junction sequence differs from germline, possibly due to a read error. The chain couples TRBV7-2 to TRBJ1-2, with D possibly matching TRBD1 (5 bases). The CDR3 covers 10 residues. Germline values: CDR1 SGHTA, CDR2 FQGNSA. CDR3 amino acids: CASSDRDCVF. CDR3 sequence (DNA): TGTGCCAGCAGCGACCGGGACTGCGTCTTC.

CDR3 bases: TGTGCCAGCAGCTTCCAGCCCTCGAGTGACTACAATGAGCAGTTCTTC. This sequence encodes CASSFQPSSDYNEQFF. The rearrangement links TRBV7-6 to TRBJ2-1; no reliable D call. Trimming pared 3 bases from V and 3 bases from J, leaving 15 bases between. CDR1 and CDR2 (germline): SGHVS, FNYEAQ. CDR3 size: 16 residues.

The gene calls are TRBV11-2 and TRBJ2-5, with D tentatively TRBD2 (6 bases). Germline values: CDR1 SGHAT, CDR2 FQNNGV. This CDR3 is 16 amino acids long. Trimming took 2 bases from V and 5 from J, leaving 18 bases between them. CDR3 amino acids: CASSLKLGGYRETQYF. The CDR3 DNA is TGTGCCAGCAGCTTAAAGCTTGGGGGGTACCGGGAGACCCAGTACTTC.

The DNA of the CDR3 is TGTGCCAGCTCACCACGGCGACAGGGTGCCGGGGAGCTGTTTTTT. Its protein is CASSPRRQGAGELFF. The genes are TRBV18 and TRBJ2-2; 7 bases align to TRBD1. Germline V gene lookup returns CDR1 KGHSH and CDR2 LQKENI. Unmatched junction bases numbered 5, after V lost 1 base and J lost 6 bases. This CDR3 has 15 amino acids. The whole variable domain, remainder taken from reference TRBV18 and TRBJ2-2, is NAGVMQNPRHLVRRRGQEARLRCSPMKGHSHVYWYRQLPEEGLKFMVYLQKENIIDESGMPKERFSAEFPKEGPSILRIQQVVRGDSAAYFCASSPRRQGAGELFFGEGSRLTVL.

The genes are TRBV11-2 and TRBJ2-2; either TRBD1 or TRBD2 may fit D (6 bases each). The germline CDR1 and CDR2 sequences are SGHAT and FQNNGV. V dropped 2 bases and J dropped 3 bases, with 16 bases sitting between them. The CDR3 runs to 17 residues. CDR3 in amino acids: CASSLRGARGYTGELFF. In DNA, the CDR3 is TGTGCCAGCAGCTTAAGGGGGGCCCGCGGGTACACCGGGGAGCTGTTTTTT.

CDR3 DNA sequence: TGTGCCAGCAGCCCCCCAGGGGCCCCCGCCGGCTACACCTTC. Residues: CASSPPGAPAGYTF. This chain joins TRBV7-2 and TRBJ1-2; D might be TRBD1 (6 bases). Per the germline V gene, CDR1 is SGHTA and CDR2 is FQGNSA. The V end lost 5 bases, the J end lost 8 bases, and 18 bases lay between the germline ends. This CDR3 is 14 amino acids long.

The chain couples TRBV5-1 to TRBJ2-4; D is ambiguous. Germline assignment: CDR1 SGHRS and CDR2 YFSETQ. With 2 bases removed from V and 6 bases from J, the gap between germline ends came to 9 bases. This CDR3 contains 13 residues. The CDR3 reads CASSFMGGNIQYF. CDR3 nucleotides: TGCGCCAGCAGCTTTATGGGCGGAAACATTCAGTACTTC. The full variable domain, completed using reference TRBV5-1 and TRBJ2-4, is KAGVTQTPRYLIKTRGQQVTLSCSPISGHRSVSWYQQTPGQGLQFLFEYFSETQRNKGNFPGRFSGRQFSNSRSEMNVSTLELGDSALYLCASSFMGGNIQYFGAGTRLSVL.

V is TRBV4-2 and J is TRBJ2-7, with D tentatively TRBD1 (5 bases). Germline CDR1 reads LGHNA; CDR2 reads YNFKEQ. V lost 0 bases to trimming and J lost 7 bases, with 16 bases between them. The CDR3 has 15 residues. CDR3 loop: CASSQDRDRTEEQYF. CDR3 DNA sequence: TGTGCCAGCAGCCAAGACCGTGACAGAACGGAAGAGCAGTACTTC.

CDR3 nucleotides: TGTGCCAGCAGTCGGGGGGGACAGGGGGTTAACTATGGCTACACCTTC. This gives the protein CASSRGGQGVNYGYTF. This chain uses TRBV28 with TRBJ1-2; 11 bases are shared with TRBD1. With V trimmed by 5 bases and J by 1 base, 6 bases remained unmatched. There are 16 residues in the CDR3. The germline V gene has CDR1 MDHEN and CDR2 SYDVKM.

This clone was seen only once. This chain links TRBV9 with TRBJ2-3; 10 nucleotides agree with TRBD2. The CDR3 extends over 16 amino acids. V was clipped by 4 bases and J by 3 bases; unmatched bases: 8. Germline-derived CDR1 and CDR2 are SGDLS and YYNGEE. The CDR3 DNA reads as TGTGCCAGCAGCCCGAGACTAGCGGGTTGGACAGATACGCAGTATTTT. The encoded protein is CASSPRLAGWTDTQYF.

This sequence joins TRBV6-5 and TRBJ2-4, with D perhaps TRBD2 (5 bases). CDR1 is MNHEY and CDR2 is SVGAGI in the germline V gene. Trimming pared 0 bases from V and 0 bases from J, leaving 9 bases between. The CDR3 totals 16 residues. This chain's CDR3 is CASSYSADAAKNIQYF. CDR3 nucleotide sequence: TGTGCCAGCAGTTACTCAGCGGACGCAGCCAAAAACATTCAGTACTTC.

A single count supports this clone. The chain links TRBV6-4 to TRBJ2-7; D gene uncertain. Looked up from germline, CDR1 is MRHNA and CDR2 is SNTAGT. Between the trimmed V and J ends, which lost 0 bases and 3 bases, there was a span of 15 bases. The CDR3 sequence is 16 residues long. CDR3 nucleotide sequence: TGTGCCAGCAGTGACTCGCGTAGGCAGGTGGACTACGAGCAGTACTTC. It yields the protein CASSDSRRQVDYEQYF.

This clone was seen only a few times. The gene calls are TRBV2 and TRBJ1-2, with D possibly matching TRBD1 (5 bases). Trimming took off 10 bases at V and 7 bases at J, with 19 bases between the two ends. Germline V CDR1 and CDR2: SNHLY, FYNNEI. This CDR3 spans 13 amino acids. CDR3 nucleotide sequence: TGTGCCACCCGACTAGACAGTGAAGGTGGCTACACCTTC. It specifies CATRLDSEGGYTF.

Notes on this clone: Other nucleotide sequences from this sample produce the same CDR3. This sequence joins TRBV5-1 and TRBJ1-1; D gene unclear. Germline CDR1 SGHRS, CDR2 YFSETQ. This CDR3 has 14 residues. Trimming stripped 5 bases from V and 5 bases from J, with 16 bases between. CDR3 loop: CASRVMSPNTEAFF. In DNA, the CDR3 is TGCGCCAGCAGGGTTATGTCGCCGAATACTGAAGCTTTCTTT.

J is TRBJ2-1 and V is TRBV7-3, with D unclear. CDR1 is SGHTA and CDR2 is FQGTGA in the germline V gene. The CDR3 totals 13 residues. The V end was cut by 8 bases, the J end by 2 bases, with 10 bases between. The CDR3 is CASCRTPYNEQFF. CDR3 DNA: TGTGCCAGCTGTCGAACTCCCTACAATGAGCAGTTCTTC.

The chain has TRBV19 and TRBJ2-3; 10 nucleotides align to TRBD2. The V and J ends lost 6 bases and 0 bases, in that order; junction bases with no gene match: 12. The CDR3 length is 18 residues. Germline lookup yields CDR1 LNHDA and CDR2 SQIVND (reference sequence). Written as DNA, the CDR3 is TGTGCCAGTAGGGGGTCCCTAGCGGGGGCTACTAGCACAGATACGCAGTATTTT. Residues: CASRGSLAGATSTDTQYF.

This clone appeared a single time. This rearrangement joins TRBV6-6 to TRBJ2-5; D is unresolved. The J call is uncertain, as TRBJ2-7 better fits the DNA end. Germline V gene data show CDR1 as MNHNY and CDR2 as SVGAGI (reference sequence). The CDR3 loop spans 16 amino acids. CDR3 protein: CASSYSPPGTPYEQYF. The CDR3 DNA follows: TGTGCCAGCAGTTACTCACCCCCAGGAACTCCCTACGAGCAGTACTTC.

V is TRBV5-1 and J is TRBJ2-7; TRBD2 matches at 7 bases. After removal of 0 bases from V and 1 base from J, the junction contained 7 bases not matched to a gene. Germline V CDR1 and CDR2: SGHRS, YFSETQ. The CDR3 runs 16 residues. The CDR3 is CASSLAQQGGSYEQYF. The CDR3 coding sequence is TGCGCCAGCAGCTTGGCCCAGCAGGGAGGGTCCTACGAGCAGTACTTC.

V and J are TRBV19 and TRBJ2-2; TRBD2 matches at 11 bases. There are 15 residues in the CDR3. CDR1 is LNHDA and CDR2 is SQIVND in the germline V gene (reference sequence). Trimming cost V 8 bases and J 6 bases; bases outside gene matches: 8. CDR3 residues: CASGTSGRGAGELFF. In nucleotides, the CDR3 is TGTGCCAGTGGAACTAGCGGGAGAGGGGCCGGGGAGCTGTTTTTT.

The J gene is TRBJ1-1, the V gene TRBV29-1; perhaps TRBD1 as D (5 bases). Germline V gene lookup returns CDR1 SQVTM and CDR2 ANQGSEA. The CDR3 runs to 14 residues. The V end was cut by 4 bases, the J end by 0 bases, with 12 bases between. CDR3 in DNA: TGCAGCGTTGGCCCGGGACCCATGAACACTGAAGCTTTCTTT. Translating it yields CSVGPGPMNTEAFF.

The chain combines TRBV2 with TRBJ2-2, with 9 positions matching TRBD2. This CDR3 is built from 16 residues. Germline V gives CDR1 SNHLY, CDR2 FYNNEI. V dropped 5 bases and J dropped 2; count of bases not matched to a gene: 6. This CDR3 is CASSSSGDPNTGELFF. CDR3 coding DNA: TGTGCCAGCAGTTCTAGCGGGGATCCAAACACCGGGGAGCTGTTTTTT.

Here the CDR3 DNA reads TGCAGCGTTGAAGACGGACTGTGGGTCCCAGAGACCCAGTACTTC. Protein: CSVEDGLWVPETQYF. The chain links TRBV29-1 to TRBJ2-5; D is perhaps TRBD2 (5 bases). Germline CDR1 and CDR2: SQVTM and ANQGSEA. This CDR3 is built from 15 residues. The V and J ends lost 0 bases and 4 bases respectively, with 15 bases between them.

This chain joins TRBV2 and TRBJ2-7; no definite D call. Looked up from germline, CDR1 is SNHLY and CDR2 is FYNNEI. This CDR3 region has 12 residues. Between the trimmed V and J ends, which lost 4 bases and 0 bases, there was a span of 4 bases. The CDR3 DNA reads TGTGCCAGCAGTGGCAGCTCCTACGAGCAGTACTTC. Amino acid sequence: CASSGSSYEQYF.

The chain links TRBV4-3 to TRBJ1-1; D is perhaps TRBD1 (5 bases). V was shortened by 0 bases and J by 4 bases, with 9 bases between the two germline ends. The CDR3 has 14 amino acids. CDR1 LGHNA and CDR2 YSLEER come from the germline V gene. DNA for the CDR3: TGCGCCAGCAGCCAAGAGGCCGGGGGCACTGAAGCTTTCTTT. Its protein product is CASSQEAGGTEAFF.

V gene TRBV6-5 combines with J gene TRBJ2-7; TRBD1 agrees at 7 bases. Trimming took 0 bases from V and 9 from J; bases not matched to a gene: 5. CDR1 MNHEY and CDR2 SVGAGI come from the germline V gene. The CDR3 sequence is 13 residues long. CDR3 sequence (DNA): TGTGCCAGCAGTTACTCCGACAGGGACGGGCAGTACTTC. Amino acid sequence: CASSYSDRDGQYF.

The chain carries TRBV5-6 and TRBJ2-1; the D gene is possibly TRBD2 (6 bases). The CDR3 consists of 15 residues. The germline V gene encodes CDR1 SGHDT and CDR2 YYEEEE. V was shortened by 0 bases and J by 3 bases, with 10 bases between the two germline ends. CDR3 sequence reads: CASSLGAGIYNEQFF. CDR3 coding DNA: TGTGCCAGCAGCTTGGGTGCGGGGATCTACAATGAGCAGTTCTTC.

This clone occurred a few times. CDR3 region: CSVTSGYEQYF. The CDR3 nucleotides are TGCAGCGTTACTAGCGGCTACGAGCAGTACTTC. The rearrangement links TRBV29-1 to TRBJ2-7, with 8 nucleotides matching TRBD2. The junction had 0 bases not matched to a gene; V was cut back by 5 bases and J by 3 bases. The length of the CDR3 is 11 residues. Germline V gene data show CDR1 as SQVTM and CDR2 as ANQGSEA.